The 27 T cell receptor beta chains reported below all come from one sample, sequenced in a study of cytomegalovirus exposure and HLA in healthy donors. A multiplex PCR was run with 60 Vbeta primers and 13 Jbeta primers. TCRdb's table, derived via immunoSEQ multiplex PCR, lists solely in-frame clones and lacks some. The sample records fewer than 150,000 clones, around 81% being singletons. The material sequenced was PBMCs. These receptors were collected from a male donor in good health and CMV-seronegative.

V usage is TRBV9 and J usage is TRBJ2-5, with TRBD2 identical over 13 bases. This CDR3 has 18 amino acids. Germline-derived CDR1 and CDR2 are SGDLS and YYNGEE. Losses at the gene ends were 3 bases for V and 5 bases for J; bases not matched to a gene: 13. Here the CDR3 DNA reads TGTGCCAGCAGCGAGGGACTAGCGGGGCAGCCTAAGTGGGAGACCCAGTACTTC. It codes for CASSEGLAGQPKWETQYF.

The genes are TRBV19 and TRBJ2-3, with 11 bases identical to TRBD2. The ends lost 5 bases at V and 5 bases at J; junction bases unmatched: 3. The CDR3 is 14 amino acids. From germline, CDR1 is LNHDA and CDR2 SQIVND (reference sequence). CDR3 DNA: TGTGCCAGTAGTCGCGGACTAGCGGGAGATACGCAGTATTTT. Its protein product is CASSRGLAGDTQYF. Variable domain in full (rest from reference TRBV19 and TRBJ2-3): DGGITQSPKYLFRKEGQNVTLSCEQNLNHDAMYWYRQDPGQGLRLIYYSQIVNDFQKGDIAEGYSVSREKKESFPLTVTSAQKNPTAFYLCASSRGLAGDTQYFGPGTRLTVL.

The chain employs TRBV30 and TRBJ2-7, with TRBD1 matching over 8 bases. Looked up from germline, CDR1 is GTSNPN and CDR2 is SVGIG (reference sequence). The CDR3 spans 16 residues. With 3 bases clipped from V and 5 bases from J, the junction kept 15 bases outside the gene matches. The CDR3 loop is CAWRAVRTGPSHEQYF. CDR3 nucleotide sequence: TGTGCCTGGAGGGCCGTCAGGACAGGGCCCTCGCACGAGCAGTACTTC.

V is TRBV7-9 and J is TRBJ1-1, with D possibly being TRBD1 (5 bases). The length of the CDR3 is 15 residues. Per germline, CDR1 SEHNR and CDR2 FQNEAQ (reference sequence). The V end was cut by 3 bases, the J end by 2 bases, with 13 bases between. The CDR3 reads CASSLIAGENTEAFF. CDR3 nucleotide sequence: TGTGCCAGCAGCTTGATAGCGGGGGAAAACACTGAAGCTTTCTTT.

This clone was picked up one time. This chain uses TRBV9 with TRBJ2-3, with 9 bases fitting TRBD2. CDR3 length equals 15 residues. V gave up 4 bases and J gave up 4 bases; unmatched junction bases: 7. CDR1 and CDR2 (germline): SGDLS, YYNGEE. The CDR3 region is CASSQGTSPPDTQYF. In DNA form, the CDR3 reads TGTGCCAGCAGCCAAGGGACTAGCCCCCCAGATACGCAGTATTTT.

This chain joins TRBV7-6 and TRBJ2-3; TRBD2 matches 7 bases. The CDR3 totals 18 residues. Germline V CDR1 and CDR2: SGHVS, FNYEAQ. V gave up 0 bases and J gave up 0 bases; unmatched junction bases: 9. The CDR3 protein is CASSLAPLAGASTDTQYF. The CDR3 DNA sequence: TGTGCCAGCAGCTTAGCCCCTTTGGCGGGAGCGAGCACAGATACGCAGTATTTT.

The chain links TRBV5-4 to TRBJ2-1, with 15 positions matching TRBD2. The CDR3 sequence is 18 residues long. The V and J ends lost 5 bases and 0 bases, in that order; junction bases with no gene match: 6. Germline loops: CDR1 SGHNT, CDR2 YYREEE (reference sequence). CDR3 residues: CASRAGTSGRPSYNEQFF. CDR3 nucleotides: TGTGCCAGCAGAGCCGGGACTAGCGGGAGGCCCTCCTACAATGAGCAGTTCTTC.

Concerning this clone itself: Sequence at one end of the junction differs from germline and may be a read error. The V and J genes are TRBV7-7 and TRBJ2-3; D ambiguous. This CDR3 spans 13 amino acids. Germline V gene sequence: CDR1 SSHAT, CDR2 FNYEAQ (reference sequence). CDR3 amino acids: CASSLDRTDTQYF. The CDR3 DNA reads TGTGCTAGCAGCTTAGATCGTACAGATACGCAGTATTTT.

V and J are TRBV6-6 and TRBJ1-3; D remains unclear. V dropped 6 bases and J dropped 1 base, with 16 bases sitting between them. This CDR3 spans 16 amino acids. The germline V gene has CDR1 MNHNY and CDR2 SVGAGI (reference sequence). For the CDR3, the DNA is TGTGCCAGCAGGACAATTAATGCCCTATCTGGAAACACCATATATTTT. Translating gives CASRTINALSGNTIYF.

This chain connects TRBV10-3 to TRBJ2-1; weak D call: TRBD1 (5 bases). V lost 7 bases, J lost 13 bases, and 20 bases lay in between. This CDR3 has 13 residues. Germline-derived CDR1 and CDR2 are ENHRY and SYGVKD. DNA of the CDR3: TGTGCCATCACCGCGGACACCAACCTTCCCCAGTTCTTC. Its protein is CAITADTNLPQFF.

This clone has just a few counts. The J gene is TRBJ1-5, the V gene TRBV7-8; D is possibly TRBD1 (5 bases). V lost 5 bases and J 3 bases, leaving 11 bases between the germline ends. Germline assignment: CDR1 SGHVS and CDR2 FQNEAQ. CDR3 length: 14 residues. This CDR3 is CASSLGGYNQPQHF. In nucleotides, the CDR3 is TGTGCCAGCAGCCTGGGGGGGTACAATCAGCCCCAGCATTTT.

The V and J genes are TRBV9 and TRBJ1-1; 10 bases line up with TRBD1. The V gene end was trimmed by 4 bases and the J gene end by 3 bases; junction bases not matched to a gene: 3. CDR1 is SGDLS, CDR2 YYNGEE, per germline. CDR3 length: 14 amino acids. CDR3 loop: CASSSGTGDTEAFF. The CDR3 DNA follows: TGTGCCAGCAGCTCCGGGACAGGGGACACTGAAGCTTTCTTT. The full variable domain, rest sourced from reference TRBV9 and TRBJ1-1, is DSGVTQTPKHLITATGQRVTLRCSPRSGDLSVYWYQQSLDQGLQFLIQYYNGEERAKGNILERFSAQQFPDLHSELNLSSLELGDSALYFCASSSGTGDTEAFFGQGTRLTVV.

The chain carries TRBV4-1 and TRBJ1-1; 8 bases are shared with TRBD1. J was trimmed by 4 bases and V by 4 bases; bases with no gene match: 2. The germline gives CDR1 MGHRA, CDR2 YSYEKL. This CDR3 contains 13 residues. The CDR3 here is CASSPGQGTEAFF. The CDR3 DNA follows: TGCGCCAGCAGCCCCGGACAGGGCACTGAAGCTTTCTTT.

This clone has more than one count but fewer than ten. CDR3 residues: CASSKGGATSTDTQYF. As DNA, the CDR3 is TGCGCCAGCAGCAAGGGGGGGGCAACTAGCACAGATACGCAGTATTTT. The rearrangement uses TRBV5-1 and TRBJ2-3, with D possibly matching TRBD2 (7 bases). V shed 4 bases and J shed 0 bases, with 15 bases lying between them. The CDR3 is made up of 16 amino acids. CDR1 is SGHRS, CDR2 YFSETQ, per germline.

The rearrangement links TRBV19 to TRBJ1-5; D is unclear. The CDR3 sequence is 14 residues long. Per germline, CDR1 LNHDA and CDR2 SQIVND (reference sequence). The germline V and J ends were trimmed by 6 bases and 9 bases, with 18 bases remaining between them. The CDR3 here is CASRGLRGGPPQHF. CDR3 nucleotides: TGTGCCAGTAGGGGTTTGCGGGGAGGGCCGCCCCAGCATTTT. Combining the CDR3 with reference TRBV19 and TRBJ1-5 gives the whole variable domain DGGITQSPKYLFRKEGQNVTLSCEQNLNHDAMYWYRQDPGQGLRLIYYSQIVNDFQKGDIAEGYSVSREKKESFPLTVTSAQKNPTAFYLCASRGLRGGPPQHFGDGTRLSIL.

This chain joins TRBV29-1 and TRBJ1-2, with 9 bases aligning to TRBD1. CDR1 and CDR2 from the germline V gene are SQVTM and ANQGSEA. The CDR3 is made up of 15 amino acids. Germline trimming cut 1 base from V and 2 bases from J; bases unmatched to any gene: 5. The CDR3 region is CSVEVPDRGNYGYTF. The DNA of the CDR3 is TGCAGCGTTGAAGTCCCGGACAGGGGAAACTATGGCTACACCTTC.

This clone was seen a few times. J is TRBJ1-1 and V is TRBV5-4; 8 bases line up with TRBD1. The germline CDR1 and CDR2 sequences are SGHNT and YYREEE (reference sequence). The CDR3 covers 14 residues. V lost 4 bases to trimming and J lost 5 bases; unmatched junction nucleotides: 7. In DNA, the CDR3 is TGTGCCAGCAGCACGTCCAGGGGGCAAACTGAAGCTTTCTTT. Translating it yields CASSTSRGQTEAFF. Together with reference TRBV5-4 and TRBJ1-1, the CDR3 gives the full variable domain: ETGVTQSPTHLIKTRGQQVTLRCSSQSGHNTVSWYQQALGQGPQFIFQYYREEENGRGNFPPRFSGLQFPNYSSELNVNALELDDSALYLCASSTSRGQTEAFFGQGTRLTVV.

The chain employs TRBV5-4 and TRBJ1-2, with TRBD1 identical over 12 bases. CDR3 size: 17 residues. Germline V lookup: CDR1 SGHNT, CDR2 YYREEE (reference sequence). The V and J ends lost 3 bases and 6 bases, in that order; junction bases with no gene match: 12. The CDR3 spells CASSWGGTGGPSHGYTF. Written as DNA, the CDR3 is TGTGCCAGCAGCTGGGGGGGGACAGGGGGCCCTTCTCATGGCTACACCTTC.

This chain connects TRBV9 to TRBJ2-7; weak D call: TRBD1 (6 bases). Trimming removed 0 bases from V and 2 bases from J, with 9 bases in between. Germline CDR1 and CDR2: SGDLS and YYNGEE. The CDR3 is 14 amino acids. DNA for the CDR3: TGTGCCAGCAGCGTAGATCCAGGGGCCTACGAGCAGTACTTC. Its protein product is CASSVDPGAYEQYF.

The J gene is TRBJ2-7, the V gene TRBV5-1, with D perhaps matching TRBD1 (6 bases). The germline V and J ends were trimmed by 3 bases and 5 bases, with 15 bases remaining between them. Looked up from germline, CDR1 is SGHRS and CDR2 is YFSETQ. The length of the CDR3 is 14 residues. The CDR3, as DNA: TGCGCCAGCAGCTCGGGCTGGGGGCACGACGAGCAGTACTTC. It is translated as CASSSGWGHDEQYF.

The sample holds a few counts of this clone. The V and J genes are TRBV6-6 and TRBJ2-5; D gene uncertain. The germline gives CDR1 MNHNY, CDR2 SVGAGI (reference sequence). This CDR3 comprises 12 residues. Deletions cut 5 bases from V and 1 base from J, with 5 bases between. The CDR3 sequence is CASSDTQETQYF. The CDR3 DNA is TGTGCCAGCAGTGACACCCAAGAGACCCAGTACTTC.

The chain couples TRBV9 to TRBJ2-3, with TRBD2 identical over 11 bases. The CDR3 covers 16 residues. Germline V gene lookup returns CDR1 SGDLS and CDR2 YYNGEE. J was trimmed by 4 bases and V by 0 bases; bases with no gene match: 4. The CDR3, as DNA: TGTGCCAGCAGCGTAGTAGCGGGAGGGGTCTCAGATACGCAGTATTTT. Its protein product is CASSVVAGGVSDTQYF.

This chain joins TRBV5-6 and TRBJ2-7; D is ambiguous. CDR1 and CDR2 from the germline V gene are SGHDT and YYEEEE. V dropped 4 bases and J dropped 3 bases, with 14 bases sitting between them. The CDR3 runs to 14 residues. This chain's CDR3 is CASSPLRPGYEQYF. DNA of the CDR3: TGTGCCAGCAGCCCCCTGAGACCGGGCTACGAGCAGTACTTC.

The CDR3: CASSLAAGGWRDEKLFF. The CDR3, as DNA: TGCGCCAGCAGCTTGGCCGCTGGAGGATGGCGGGATGAAAAACTGTTTTTT. The rearrangement links TRBV5-1 to TRBJ1-4; D is ambiguous. The V end lost 0 bases, the J end lost 6 bases, and 18 bases lay between the germline ends. Germline values: CDR1 SGHRS, CDR2 YFSETQ. This CDR3 has 17 residues.

The J gene is TRBJ1-1, the V gene TRBV27; D gene ambiguous. Germline CDR1 reads MNHEY; CDR2 reads SMNVEV (reference sequence). Trimming shortened V by 6 bases and J by 9 bases, and 17 bases separated the two germline ends. The CDR3 has 13 amino acids. The CDR3 nucleotides are TGTGCCAGCAGCAAAATCAGGACTGAAAAAGCTTTCTTT. This codes for CASSKIRTEKAFF.

The V gene is TRBV7-9, the J gene TRBJ1-2; D is perhaps TRBD1 (6 bases). Germline assignment: CDR1 SEHNR and CDR2 FQNEAQ (reference sequence). The CDR3 has 15 amino acids. V was clipped by 4 bases and J by 4 bases, with 16 bases between them. CDR3 sequence: CASSSTGQIRYGYTF. As DNA, the CDR3 is TGTGCCAGCAGCTCAACCGGACAGATTCGCTATGGCTACACCTTC. Full variable domain (outside the CDR3, taken from reference TRBV7-9 and TRBJ1-2): DTGVSQNPRHKITKRGQNVTFRCDPISEHNRLYWYRQTLGQGPEFLTYFQNEAQLEKSRLLSDRFSAERPKGSFSTLEIQRTEQGDSAMYLCASSSTGQIRYGYTFGSGTRLTVV.

This clone was counted between two and nine times. The chain couples TRBV5-4 to TRBJ2-3, with D hard to call. Germline V gene lookup returns CDR1 SGHNT and CDR2 YYREEE (reference sequence). The CDR3 extends over 11 amino acids. CDR3 bases: TGTGCAGTTGATACTCAAAAAACGCAGTATTTT. It specifies CAVDTQKTQYF.